This paragraph covers one T cell receptor beta chain sequence. No antigen is known for it. These data belong to a study of T cell repertoires in cytomegalovirus infection. Study as a whole: CMV infection plus the matching HLA type was flagged by public TCR beta signatures.

TCRdb reprocessed the reads with MiXCR, giving one entry per CDR3 protein. The repertoire holds about 500,000 distinct CDR3 sequences, with roughly a third as singletons. The germline V and J ends were trimmed by 2 bases and 7 bases, with 8 bases remaining between them. The CDR3 length is 13 residues. Germline CDR1 SGHAT, CDR2 FQDESV (reference sequence). The genes are TRBV11-1 and TRBJ2-2; D gene ambiguous. This TCR came from a human donor in good health (CMV status not recorded). Some clones in this sample may be carry-over from other donors' samples. The specimen was cultured PBMCs, collected from culture after CMV antigen stimulation. The CDR3 DNA is TGTGCCAGCAGCTTAACCCAATTCGGGGAGCTGTTTTTT. This gives the protein CASSLTQFGELFF. The whole variable domain, filled in from reference TRBV11-1 and TRBJ2-2, reads EAEVAQSPRYKITEKSQAVAFWCDPISGHATLYWYRQILGQGPELLVQFQDESVVDDSQLPKDRFSAERLKGVDSTLKIQPAELGDSAMYLCASSLTQFGELFFGEGSRLTVL.